These 14 T cell receptor beta chains came from one sample sequenced in a study of T cell clonotyping in hematopoietic cell transplantation. Time point noted: recipient sample about 28 days before transplant, after cytoreduction. Method: immunoSEQ multiplex PCR; TCRdb's copy keeps in-frame clones and lacks some. The sample consists of about 80,000 clones, 90% to 96% of them appearing once. Sequencing used peripheral blood mononuclear cells, obtained before stem cell transplant. The receptors originated from a woman in her forties or fifties with acute myeloid leukemia. Some clones in this sample may be carry-over from other donors' samples.

V usage is TRBV6-5 and J usage is TRBJ2-2; the D is unclear. The CDR3 is 15 residues long. The germline gives CDR1 MNHEY, CDR2 SVGAGI. V lost 2 bases, J lost 6 bases, and 13 bases lay in between. The CDR3 loop reads CASSYGVWVSGELFF. For the CDR3, the DNA is TGTGCCAGCAGTTACGGCGTGTGGGTCTCCGGGGAGCTGTTTTTT.

The chain employs TRBV4-1 and TRBJ2-7; TRBD1 is a possible D gene (6 bases). Trimming pared 4 bases from V and 3 bases from J, leaving 16 bases between. This CDR3 is 15 amino acids long. Germline V gene data show CDR1 as MGHRA and CDR2 as YSYEKL. This chain's CDR3 is CASSPLQGFVYEQYF. The CDR3 DNA follows: TGCGCCAGCAGCCCCTTGCAGGGGTTCGTCTACGAGCAGTACTTC.

Note on this clone: This same CDR3 is encoded by further DNA sequences in the sample. J is TRBJ2-2 and V is TRBV11-2; 7 bases match TRBD2. The CDR3 length is 16 residues. The germline CDR1 and CDR2 sequences are SGHAT and FQNNGV. V shed 2 bases and J 1 base; nucleotides not matched to a gene: 4. CDR3 residues: CASSLRGGGNTGELFF. The CDR3 DNA sequence: TGTGCCAGCAGCTTACGTGGGGGGGGGAACACCGGGGAGCTGTTTTTT.

This rearrangement joins TRBV5-6 to TRBJ1-5, with D possibly TRBD1 on 5 matching bases. The CDR3 has 14 amino acids. Germline V gene lookup returns CDR1 SGHDT and CDR2 YYEEEE. V lost 4 bases, J lost 1 base, and 9 bases lay in between. The CDR3 reads CASSRGASNQPQHF. The CDR3 DNA is TGTGCCAGCAGCCGAGGGGCGAGCAATCAGCCCCAGCATTTT.

The chain combines TRBV7-9 with TRBJ1-3; weak D call: TRBD1 (5 bases). The ends were cut back, 4 bases at V and 0 bases at J, with 7 bases in the middle. Germline CDR1 reads SEHNR; CDR2 reads FQNEAQ (reference sequence). CDR3 length equals 14 residues. The CDR3 nucleotides are TGTGCCAGCAGCTCCGGGGGCTCTGGAAACACCATATATTTT. Residues: CASSSGGSGNTIYF.

The chain links TRBV28 to TRBJ1-2; 7 nucleotides align to TRBD1. CDR1 is MDHEN, CDR2 SYDVKM, per germline. Germline trimming cut 5 bases from V and 5 bases from J; bases unmatched to any gene: 8. The CDR3 contains 14 residues. This chain's CDR3 is CASSPRGTHYGYTF. DNA for the CDR3: TGTGCCAGCAGTCCCAGGGGGACCCATTATGGCTACACCTTC.

This chain connects TRBV11-2 to TRBJ2-7; 10 bases agree with TRBD2. CDR3 length: 13 residues. The junction had 4 bases not matched to a gene; V was cut back by 6 bases and J by 5 bases. Germline loops: CDR1 SGHAT, CDR2 FQNNGV. CDR3 coding DNA: TGTGCCAGCAGAAAAACTAGCGGGGACGAGCAGTACTTC. It translates to CASRKTSGDEQYF.

The rearrangement uses TRBV6-1 and TRBJ1-2; possibly TRBD1 for D (6 bases). The V end lost 2 bases, the J end lost 2 bases, and 12 bases lay between the germline ends. Germline V gene lookup returns CDR1 MNHNS and CDR2 SASEGT. The CDR3 loop spans 15 amino acids. The CDR3 loop reads CASSELGHLNYGYTF. CDR3 in DNA: TGTGCCAGCAGTGAACTGGGACACCTCAACTATGGCTACACCTTC.

This sequence joins TRBV6-5 and TRBJ1-5; D perhaps matches TRBD1 (5 bases). The CDR3 covers 15 residues. Germline CDR1 and CDR2: MNHEY and SVGAGI. Trimming cost V 0 bases and J 3 bases, with 9 bases left between them. CDR3 region: CASSYSGTFNQPQHF. For the CDR3, the DNA is TGTGCCAGCAGTTACTCGGGGACCTTCAATCAGCCCCAGCATTTT.

The chain couples TRBV30 to TRBJ2-5; tentative D call: TRBD2 (6 bases). V lost 2 bases to trimming and J lost 2 bases, with 9 bases between them. Germline assignment: CDR1 GTSNPN and CDR2 SVGIG (reference sequence). The CDR3 contains 13 residues. CDR3 region: CAWSRGIQETQYF. The CDR3 DNA reads as TGTGCCTGGAGTCGGGGGATACAAGAGACCCAGTACTTC. Supplemented by reference TRBV30 and TRBJ2-5, the full variable domain reads SQTIHQWPATLVQPVGSPLSLECTVEGTSNPNLYWYRQAAGRGLQLLFYSVGIGQISSEVPQNLSASRPQDRQFILSSKKLLLSDSGFYLCAWSRGIQETQYFGPGTRLLVL.

The chain carries TRBV4-1 and TRBJ2-4; D not resolved. This CDR3 region has 17 residues. CDR1 and CDR2 (germline): MGHRA, YSYEKL. V was shortened by 0 bases and J by 0 bases, with 12 bases between the two germline ends. The CDR3: CASSQDLERIAKNIQYF. As DNA, the CDR3 is TGCGCCAGCAGCCAAGACCTAGAAAGGATAGCCAAAAACATTCAGTACTTC.

CDR3 sequence: CASSSRWGATNEKLFF. The CDR3 coding sequence is TGTGCCAGCAGCTCCCGGTGGGGTGCAACTAATGAAAAACTGTTTTTT. The genes are TRBV11-2 and TRBJ1-4; no clear D. The CDR3 is 16 amino acids. The V end was cut by 4 bases, the J end by 0 bases, with 12 bases between. Looked up from germline, CDR1 is SGHAT and CDR2 is FQNNGV.

The rearrangement uses TRBV6-1 and TRBJ2-7, with TRBD1 as a possible D gene (5 bases). The CDR3 covers 14 residues. The V end was cut by 1 base, the J end by 12 bases, with 19 bases between. CDR1 MNHNS and CDR2 SASEGT come from the germline V gene. This chain's CDR3 is CASSEGGFDFLPYF. DNA of the CDR3: TGTGCCAGCAGTGAAGGGGGCTTTGATTTTCTGCCGTACTTC.

The chain uses TRBV6-5 and TRBJ2-7; D not certain. The V end lost 2 bases, the J end lost 2 bases, and 7 bases lay between the germline ends. There are 13 residues in the CDR3. The germline gives CDR1 MNHEY, CDR2 SVGAGI. The chain's CDR3 is CASSYGLAYEQYF. CDR3 sequence (DNA): TGTGCCAGCAGTTACGGCCTCGCCTACGAGCAGTACTTC.